Listed below are T cell receptor beta chains from one sample, sequenced in a study of blood T cell repertoires in COVID-19. The repertoire was sequenced with immunoSEQ multiplex PCR; TCRdb's copy has only in-frame clones and lacks some. The sample comprises fewer than 300,000 clones, roughly 80% of which are singletons, and less than 5.5% rests with the top ten. Sequencing used PBMCs or T cells enriched from blood (not recorded which). The receptors derive from a man aged 35-49 years who had been exposed to COVID-19. Each CDR3 is given without its conserved first and last residue. Clone size is not always given. Where it is, it says once, few, many or a class for expanded clones.

v_gene	abundance	CDR3aa
TRBV30	few	ACDSTYNSPLH
TRBV11-1	once	ASSRQKNTEAF
TRBV7-2	-	ASSWSTSGGTDTQY
TRBV3-1/TRBV3-2	-	ASSLSGTQETQY
TRBV12-3/TRBV12-4	-	ASSRRDSPLH
TRBV19	-	ASSISLVTSYYEQY
TRBV11-3	-	ASSSAGNTEAF
TRBV20-1	-	SASGPGQETQY
TRBV11-3	-	ASSDSPYGYT
TRBV9	-	ASSVTDGGYEQY
TRBV12-3/TRBV12-4	-	ASSAGVDEKLF
TRBV30	-	AWEYTDTQY
TRBV3-1/TRBV3-2	many	ASSQYAGPSYEQY
TRBV2	-	ASSFQGGTDTQY
TRBV14	-	ASSQLTGVGNTIY
TRBV19	-	ASSIYEGHTEAF
TRBV2	once	ASSPGQASVYEQY
TRBV6-5	once	ASHPRGAGGGELF
TRBV2	once	ASSFSGQVFPETQY
TRBV7-3	-	ASSPQTGLDGYT
TRBV7-9	-	ASSPLEAKNIQY
TRBV9	-	ASSVVRDSFYYGYT
TRBV5-8	-	ASSFQTGSSYEQY
TRBV6-5	-	ASSQDRAKQPQH
TRBV29-1	once	SVDRVMNTEAF
TRBV5-1	-	ASSLPGLAGASSNEQF
TRBV10-3	-	AISEEQVVREKLF
TRBV3-1/TRBV3-2	-	ASSPLKQGKSPLH
TRBV23-1	-	GRESRYNEQF
TRBV7-9	-	ASSRIGTGRVEKLF
TRBV6-1	-	ASSERAEGTSNQPQH
TRBV5-1	-	ASSFRESSYEQY
TRBV7-9	-	ASSLKGQSTDTQY
TRBV30	-	AWSVQWASGNTIY
TRBV4-2	-	ASSQEPGAYEQY
TRBV6-4	-	ASSVQRGNGEKLF
TRBV6-5	-	ASSYGVGTNQPQH
TRBV19	-	ASSVGQGNEKLF
TRBV19	once	ASSIVEQGNVYT
TRBV6-5	-	ASTHESLNQPQH
TRBV5-4	-	ASSLMRNNEQF
TRBV12-3/TRBV12-4	-	ASSPGAIGTQY
TRBV21-1	-	ARTGSMNTEAF
TRBV2	once	ASNERWSRGIYGYT
TRBV10-3	-	AISEPSSPGGRNTEAF
TRBV9	few	ASSGTSEYEQY
TRBV30	-	AWSRAGVIEQY
TRBV5-1	few	ASSSTLEGAEAF
TRBV30	-	AWSTGQLNSNQPQH
TRBV29-1	-	SVGSRPDTEAF
TRBV21-1	-	ASSNREDYGYT
TRBV2	-	AIEGGSGNTIY
TRBV25-1	once	ASSKGLAGLKQF
TRBV27	-	ASRDNRASPLH
TRBV30	-	AWSVSLAGGTDTQY
TRBV30	-	AWSSREDQPQH